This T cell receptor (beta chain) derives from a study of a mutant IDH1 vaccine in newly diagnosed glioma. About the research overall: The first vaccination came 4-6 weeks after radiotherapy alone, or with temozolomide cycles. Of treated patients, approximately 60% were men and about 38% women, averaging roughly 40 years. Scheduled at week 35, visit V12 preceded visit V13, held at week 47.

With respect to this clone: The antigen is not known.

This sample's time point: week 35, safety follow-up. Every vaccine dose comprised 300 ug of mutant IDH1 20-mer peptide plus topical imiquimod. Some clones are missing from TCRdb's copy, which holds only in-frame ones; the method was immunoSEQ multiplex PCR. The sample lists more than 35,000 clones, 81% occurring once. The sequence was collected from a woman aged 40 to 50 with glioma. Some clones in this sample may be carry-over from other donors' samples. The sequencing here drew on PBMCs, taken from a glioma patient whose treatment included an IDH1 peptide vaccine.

The CDR3 bases are TGCAGTGCTATGGGGGAAGAGACCCAGTACTTC. As protein: CSAMGEETQYF. The V gene is TRBV20-1, the J gene TRBJ2-5; either TRBD1 or TRBD2 may fit D (5 bases each). This CDR3 spans 11 amino acids. The V gene's germline CDR1 is DFQATT and CDR2 SNEGSKA (reference sequence). V lost 4 bases to trimming and J lost 3 bases, with 6 bases between them.